This TCR beta chain appears in the sequencing data of a study of T cell repertoires in cytomegalovirus infection. On the study more broadly: Used in the study were CMV epitopes, some recently identified and HLA-C-restricted, others well-studied and HLA-B-restricted. An indication of both CMV infection and matching HLA type came from public TCR beta signatures. General study results and limits: The study identified carriers of CMV plus the relevant HLA from cumulative public TCR beta family frequency.

In TCRdb, the reads were re-called with MiXCR into one record per CDR3 protein. The table lists 250,000 to 300,000 distinct CDR3 sequences, roughly a fifth of them singletons. This clonotype was counted a few times. The antigen is undetermined. CDR3 length equals 18 residues. V trimming: 1 base; J trimming: 4 bases; junction bases outside the gene matches: 9. The V gene's germline CDR1 is KGHSH and CDR2 LQKENI. The chain combines TRBV18 with TRBJ2-1; 11 nucleotides align to TRBD2. This sequence was found in a human donor in good health (CMV status not recorded). Some clones in this sample may be carry-over from other donors' samples. The material sequenced was cultured PBMCs, taken from culture after CMV antigen stimulation. CDR3 bases: TGTGCCAGCTCACCACATGTTATAGCGGGAGGGGAGTACAATGAGCAGTTCTTC. Protein: CASSPHVIAGGEYNEQFF. Drawing the rest from reference TRBV18 and TRBJ2-1, the complete variable domain is NAGVMQNPRHLVRRRGQEARLRCSPMKGHSHVYWYRQLPEEGLKFMVYLQKENIIDESGMPKERFSAEFPKEGPSILRIQQVVRGDSAAYFCASSPHVIAGGEYNEQFFGPGTRLTVL.